The T cell receptor (beta chain) described here comes from a study of blood T cell repertoires in COVID-19. This clone was counted once. Sequencing used immunoSEQ multiplex PCR; TCRdb keeps in-frame clones, though not all of them. The data hold about 160,000 clones, with 92% observed a single time. Germline assignment: CDR1 SGHRS and CDR2 YFSETQ. The V gene lost 8 bases and the J gene lost 4 bases, with 21 bases spanning the gap. This CDR3 region has 15 residues. The sequenced material came from peripheral blood. This sequence joins TRBV5-1 and TRBJ2-5; a possible D gene is TRBD1 (6 bases). The source is a man aged 25-45 years with COVID-19, enrolled during active disease. The CDR3 nucleotides read TGCGCCAGTACATCCGCAGGGGAATGGGCAGAGACCCAGTACTTC. It is translated as CASTSAGEWAETQYF.